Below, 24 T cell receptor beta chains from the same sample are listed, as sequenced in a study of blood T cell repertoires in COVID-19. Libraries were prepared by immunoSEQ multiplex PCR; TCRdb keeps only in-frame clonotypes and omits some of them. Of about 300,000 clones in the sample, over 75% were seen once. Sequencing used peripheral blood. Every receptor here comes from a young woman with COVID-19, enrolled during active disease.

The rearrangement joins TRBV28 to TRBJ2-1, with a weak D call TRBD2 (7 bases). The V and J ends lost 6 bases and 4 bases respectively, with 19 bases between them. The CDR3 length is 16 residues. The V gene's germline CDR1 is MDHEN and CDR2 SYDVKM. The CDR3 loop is CASSPRGASGYNEQFF. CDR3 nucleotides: TGTGCCAGCAGCCCAAGGGGGGCTAGCGGTTACAATGAGCAGTTCTTC.

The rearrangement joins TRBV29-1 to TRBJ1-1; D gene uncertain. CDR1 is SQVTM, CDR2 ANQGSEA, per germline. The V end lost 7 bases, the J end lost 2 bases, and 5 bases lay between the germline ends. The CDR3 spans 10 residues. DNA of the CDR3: TGCAGCGCCGTAAACACTGAAGCTTTCTTT. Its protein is CSAVNTEAFF.

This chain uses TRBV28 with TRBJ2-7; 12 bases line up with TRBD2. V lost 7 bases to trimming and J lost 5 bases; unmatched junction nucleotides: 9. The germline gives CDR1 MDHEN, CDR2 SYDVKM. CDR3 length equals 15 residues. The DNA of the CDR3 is TGTGCCAGCACCTACCAGACTAGCGGGAGTAACGAGCAGTACTTC. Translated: CASTYQTSGSNEQYF.

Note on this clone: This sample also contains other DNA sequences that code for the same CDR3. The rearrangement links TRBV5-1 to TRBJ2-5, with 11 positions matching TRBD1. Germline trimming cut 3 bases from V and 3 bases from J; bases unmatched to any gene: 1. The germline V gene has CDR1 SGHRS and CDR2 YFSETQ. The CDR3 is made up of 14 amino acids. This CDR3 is CASSWGQGEETQYF. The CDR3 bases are TGCGCCAGCAGCTGGGGACAGGGGGAAGAGACCCAGTACTTC.

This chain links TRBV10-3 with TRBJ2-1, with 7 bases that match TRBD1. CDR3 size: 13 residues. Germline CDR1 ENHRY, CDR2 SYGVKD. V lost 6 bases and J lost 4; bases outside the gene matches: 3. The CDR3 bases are TGTGCCATCAGGCCGGGACAGTACAATGAGCAGTTCTTC. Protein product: CAIRPGQYNEQFF.

The CDR3 DNA reads TGTGCCAGCAGCCCTACTCGGTTACGGGAGCTGTTTTTT. Translating it yields CASSPTRLRELFF. V is TRBV3-1 (or the pseudogene TRBV3-2) and J is TRBJ2-2; D remains unclear. Looked up from germline, CDR1 is LGHDT and CDR2 is YNNKEL (reference sequence). The length of the CDR3 is 13 residues. The V and J ends lost 4 bases and 9 bases respectively, with 12 bases between them.

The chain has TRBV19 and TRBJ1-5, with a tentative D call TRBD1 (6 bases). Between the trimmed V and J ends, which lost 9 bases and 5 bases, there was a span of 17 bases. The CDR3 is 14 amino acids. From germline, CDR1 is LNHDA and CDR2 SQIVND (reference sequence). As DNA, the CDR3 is TGTGCCAGCAATACAGGGAATTGGGATCAGCCCCAGCATTTT. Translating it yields CASNTGNWDQPQHF.

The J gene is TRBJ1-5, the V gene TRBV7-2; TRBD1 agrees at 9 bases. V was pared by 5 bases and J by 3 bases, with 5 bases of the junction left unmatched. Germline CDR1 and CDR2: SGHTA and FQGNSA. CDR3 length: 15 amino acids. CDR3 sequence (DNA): TGTGCCAGCAGCGGGACAGGGACTTACAATCAGCCCCAGCATTTT. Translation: CASSGTGTYNQPQHF.

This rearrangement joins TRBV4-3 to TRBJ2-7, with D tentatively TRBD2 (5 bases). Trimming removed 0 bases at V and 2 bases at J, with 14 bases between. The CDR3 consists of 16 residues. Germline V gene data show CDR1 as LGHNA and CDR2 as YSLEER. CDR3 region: CASSQETAGGPYEQYF. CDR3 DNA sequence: TGCGCCAGCAGCCAAGAAACAGCCGGAGGTCCCTACGAGCAGTACTTC.

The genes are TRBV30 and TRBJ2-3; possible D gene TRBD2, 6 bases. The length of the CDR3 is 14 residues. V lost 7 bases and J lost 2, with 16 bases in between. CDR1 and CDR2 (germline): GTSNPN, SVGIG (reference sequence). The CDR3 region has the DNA TGTGCCTCCGGGACTCTTACACTCACAGATACGCAGTATTTT. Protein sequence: CASGTLTLTDTQYF.

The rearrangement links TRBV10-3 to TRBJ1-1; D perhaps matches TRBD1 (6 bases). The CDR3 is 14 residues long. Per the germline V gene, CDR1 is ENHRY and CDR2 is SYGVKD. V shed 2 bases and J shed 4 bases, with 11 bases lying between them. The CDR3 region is CAISEIIGGTEAFF. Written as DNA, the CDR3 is TGTGCCATCAGTGAGATTATAGGGGGCACTGAAGCTTTCTTT.

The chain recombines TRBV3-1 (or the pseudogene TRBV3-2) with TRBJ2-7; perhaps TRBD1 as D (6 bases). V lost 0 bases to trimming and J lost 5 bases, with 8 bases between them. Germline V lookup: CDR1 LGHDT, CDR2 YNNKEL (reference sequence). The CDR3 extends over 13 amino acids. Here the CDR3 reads CASSQESGDEQYF. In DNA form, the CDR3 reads TGTGCCAGCAGCCAAGAATCAGGGGACGAGCAGTACTTC.

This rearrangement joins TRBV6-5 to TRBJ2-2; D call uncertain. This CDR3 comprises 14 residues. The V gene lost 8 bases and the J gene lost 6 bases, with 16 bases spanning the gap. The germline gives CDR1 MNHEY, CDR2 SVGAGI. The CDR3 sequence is CASGHTGDAGELFF. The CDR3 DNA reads TGTGCCAGCGGTCACACGGGTGACGCCGGGGAGCTGTTTTTT.

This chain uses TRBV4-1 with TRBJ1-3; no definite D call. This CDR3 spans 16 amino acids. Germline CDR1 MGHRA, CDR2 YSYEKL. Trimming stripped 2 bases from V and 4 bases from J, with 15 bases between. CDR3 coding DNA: TGCGCCAGCAGCCAACCTCTCGGAGGCCGGGGAAACACCATATATTTT. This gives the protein CASSQPLGGRGNTIYF.

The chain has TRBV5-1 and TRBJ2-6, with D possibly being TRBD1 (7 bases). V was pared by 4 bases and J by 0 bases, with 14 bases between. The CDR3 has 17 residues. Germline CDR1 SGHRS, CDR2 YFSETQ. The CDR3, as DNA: TGCGCCAGCAGCCTCAGGGGGGCCCCCTCTGGGGCCAACGTCCTGACTTTC. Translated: CASSLRGAPSGANVLTF. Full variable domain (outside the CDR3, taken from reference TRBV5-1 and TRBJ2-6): KAGVTQTPRYLIKTRGQQVTLSCSPISGHRSVSWYQQTPGQGLQFLFEYFSETQRNKGNFPGRFSGRQFSNSRSEMNVSTLELGDSALYLCASSLRGAPSGANVLTFGAGSRLTVL.

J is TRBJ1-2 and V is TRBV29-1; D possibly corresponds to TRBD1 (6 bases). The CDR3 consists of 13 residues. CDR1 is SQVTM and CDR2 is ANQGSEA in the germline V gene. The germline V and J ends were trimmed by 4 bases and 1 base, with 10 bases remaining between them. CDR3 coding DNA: TGCAGCGTTGGCGTCAGGGGTAACTATGGCTACACCTTC. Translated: CSVGVRGNYGYTF.

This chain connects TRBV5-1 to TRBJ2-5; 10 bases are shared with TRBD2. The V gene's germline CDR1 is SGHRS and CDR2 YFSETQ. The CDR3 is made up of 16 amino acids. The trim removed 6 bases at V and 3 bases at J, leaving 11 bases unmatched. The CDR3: CASTPNSGRLKETQYF. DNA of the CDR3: TGCGCCAGCACGCCTAATAGCGGGAGGTTGAAAGAGACCCAGTACTTC. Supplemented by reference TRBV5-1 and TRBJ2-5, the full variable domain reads KAGVTQTPRYLIKTRGQQVTLSCSPISGHRSVSWYQQTPGQGLQFLFEYFSETQRNKGNFPGRFSGRQFSNSRSEMNVSTLELGDSALYLCASTPNSGRLKETQYFGPGTRLLVL.

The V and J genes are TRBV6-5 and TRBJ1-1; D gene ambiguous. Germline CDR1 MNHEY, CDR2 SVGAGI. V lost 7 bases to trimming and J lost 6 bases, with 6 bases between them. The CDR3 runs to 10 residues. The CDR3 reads CASISAEAFF. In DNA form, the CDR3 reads TGTGCCAGCATAAGCGCTGAAGCTTTCTTT.

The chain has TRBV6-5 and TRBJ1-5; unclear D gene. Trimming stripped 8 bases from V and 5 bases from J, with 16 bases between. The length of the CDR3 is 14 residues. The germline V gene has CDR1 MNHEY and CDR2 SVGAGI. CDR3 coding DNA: TGTGCCAGCTCTACGTTGTCGGTGGATCAGCCCCAGCATTTT. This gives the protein CASSTLSVDQPQHF.

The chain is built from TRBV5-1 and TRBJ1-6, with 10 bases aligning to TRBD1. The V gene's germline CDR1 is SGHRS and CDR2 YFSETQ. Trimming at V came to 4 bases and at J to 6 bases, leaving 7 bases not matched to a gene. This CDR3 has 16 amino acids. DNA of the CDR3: TGCGCCAGCAGCAGGACAGGGGGTGAGGTTAATTCACCCCTCCACTTT. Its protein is CASSRTGGEVNSPLHF.

CDR3 sequence reads: CASMPGQRNYGYTF. In nucleotides, the CDR3 is TGCGCCAGCATGCCGGGACAGCGAAACTATGGCTACACCTTC. V usage is TRBV10-2 and J usage is TRBJ1-2; 7 bases map to TRBD1. This CDR3 has 14 amino acids. The germline V gene has CDR1 WSHSY and CDR2 SAAADI. J was trimmed by 2 bases and V by 7 bases; bases with no gene match: 7.

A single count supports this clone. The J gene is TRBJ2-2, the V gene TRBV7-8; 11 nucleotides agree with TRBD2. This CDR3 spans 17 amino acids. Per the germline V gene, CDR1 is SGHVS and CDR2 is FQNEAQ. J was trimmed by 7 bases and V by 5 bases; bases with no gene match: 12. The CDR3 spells CASSRFSGRGRGGELFF. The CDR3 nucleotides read TGTGCCAGCAGCCGATTTAGCGGGAGGGGGAGAGGCGGGGAGCTGTTTTTT.

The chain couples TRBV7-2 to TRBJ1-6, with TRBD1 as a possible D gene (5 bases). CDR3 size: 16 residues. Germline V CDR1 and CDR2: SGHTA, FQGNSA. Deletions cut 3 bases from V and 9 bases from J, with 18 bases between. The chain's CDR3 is CASSLSSGFVGSPLHF. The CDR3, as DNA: TGTGCCAGCAGCTTGTCCTCAGGGTTTGTTGGTTCACCCCTCCACTTT.

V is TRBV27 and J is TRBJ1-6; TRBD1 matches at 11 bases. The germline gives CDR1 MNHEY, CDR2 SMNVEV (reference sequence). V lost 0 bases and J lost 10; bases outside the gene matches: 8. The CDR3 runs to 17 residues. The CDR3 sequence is CASSLSSRTGGLSPLHF. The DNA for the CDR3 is TGTGCCAGCAGTTTATCGAGCAGGACAGGGGGCCTCTCACCCCTCCACTTT.